Listed below are T cell receptor beta chains from one sample, sequenced in a study of blood T cells in healthy people across ages. In TCRdb, the 5' RACE reads were re-called with MiXCR into one record per CDR3 protein. This sample has some 920,000 distinct CDR3 sequences, with roughly 50% found just once. Sequencing was performed on blood. The receptors here all came from a woman in her fifties or sixties in good health. CDR3s leave out the opening cysteine and the closing phenylalanine or tryptophan. Each record gives: J gene, V gene, CDR3 length, CDR3 protein.

j_call: TRBJ2-7
v_call: TRBV6-6
cdr3_length: 12
cdr3_aa: ASSYRGHPYEQY

j_call: TRBJ1-5
v_call: TRBV12-3/TRBV12-4
cdr3_length: 12
cdr3_aa: ATSRDRINQPQH

j_call: TRBJ1-1
v_call: TRBV7-2
cdr3_length: 10
cdr3_aa: ASSRRTPSAF

j_call: TRBJ1-5
v_call: TRBV27
cdr3_length: 12
cdr3_aa: ASSGGGRHQPQH

j_call: TRBJ2-4
v_call: TRBV12-3/TRBV12-4
cdr3_length: 14
cdr3_aa: ASRPDRGRGLDIQY

j_call: TRBJ2-7
v_call: TRBV7-2
cdr3_length: 14
cdr3_aa: ASSPPWSGSTSEQY

j_call: TRBJ1-6
v_call: TRBV20-1
cdr3_length: 12
cdr3_aa: SADPGRNNSPLH

j_call: TRBJ2-1
v_call: TRBV4-3
cdr3_length: 11
cdr3_aa: ASSPARPNEQF

j_call: TRBJ1-2
v_call: TRBV28
cdr3_length: 15
cdr3_aa: ASSPTGTGAPTYGYT

j_call: TRBJ2-1
v_call: TRBV7-2
cdr3_length: 13
cdr3_aa: ASSLWGRTAPEQF

j_call: TRBJ2-7
v_call: TRBV12-3/TRBV12-4
cdr3_length: 10
cdr3_aa: ASRGMGYEQY

j_call: TRBJ1-2
v_call: TRBV20-1
cdr3_length: 10
cdr3_aa: SARTGLGGYT

j_call: TRBJ1-2
v_call: TRBV5-6
cdr3_length: 13
cdr3_aa: ASSFFEQGTYGYT

j_call: TRBJ2-7
v_call: TRBV28
cdr3_length: 10
cdr3_aa: ASSLKGDEQY

j_call: TRBJ1-5
v_call: TRBV12-3/TRBV12-4
cdr3_length: 13
cdr3_aa: ASNKDRRGNQPQH

j_call: TRBJ2-1
v_call: TRBV4-1
cdr3_length: 16
cdr3_aa: ASSLGRGQVGIAGPEF

j_call: NA
v_call: TRBV6-5
cdr3_length: 14
cdr3_aa: ASSYSAGGQRYEQY

j_call: TRBJ1-5
v_call: TRBV20-1
cdr3_length: 12
cdr3_aa: SASWGEVYQPQH

j_call: TRBJ2-1
v_call: TRBV29-1
cdr3_length: 13
cdr3_aa: SVDTSGGSYNEQF

j_call: TRBJ2-6
v_call: TRBV12-3/TRBV12-4
cdr3_length: 13
cdr3_aa: ASSRTGPGANVLT

j_call: TRBJ2-3
v_call: TRBV27
cdr3_length: 14
cdr3_aa: ASSLRPSGTSDTQY

j_call: TRBJ2-7
v_call: TRBV6-2/TRBV6-3
cdr3_length: 12
cdr3_aa: ASSYSVGNHEQY

j_call: TRBJ2-7
v_call: TRBV7-9
cdr3_length: 12
cdr3_aa: ASRLGGTTYEQY

j_call: TRBJ2-1
v_call: TRBV20-1
cdr3_length: 11
cdr3_aa: SASTSGRLEQF

j_call: TRBJ2-3
v_call: TRBV2
cdr3_length: 10
cdr3_aa: ATRTDTDTQY

j_call: TRBJ2-7
v_call: TRBV27
cdr3_length: 11
cdr3_aa: ASGPDRRYEQY

j_call: TRBJ2-7
v_call: TRBV10-3
cdr3_length: 11
cdr3_aa: ATQGKAAYEQY

j_call: TRBJ2-5
v_call: TRBV7-2
cdr3_length: 14
cdr3_aa: ASSLAQASGQETQY

j_call: TRBJ2-5
v_call: TRBV20-1
cdr3_length: 15
cdr3_aa: SGIPRDRGLSLETQY

j_call: TRBJ1-4
v_call: TRBV29-1
cdr3_length: 13
cdr3_aa: SVEDQGSYNEKLF

j_call: TRBJ2-1
v_call: TRBV11-2
cdr3_length: 17
cdr3_aa: ASSSRDRKTSGSLHEQF

j_call: TRBJ2-4
v_call: TRBV5-1
cdr3_length: 13
cdr3_aa: ASKGTSEYQGEQY

j_call: TRBJ2-7
v_call: TRBV13
cdr3_length: 15
cdr3_aa: ASSSRLAGYSGYEQY

j_call: TRBJ1-2
v_call: TRBV20-1
cdr3_length: 9
cdr3_aa: SARDGGGYT

j_call: TRBJ1-4
v_call: TRBV2
cdr3_length: 15
cdr3_aa: ASSEGQAQRSREKLF

j_call: TRBJ1-6
v_call: TRBV28
cdr3_length: 13
cdr3_aa: ASTVSDRANSPLH

j_call: TRBJ2-4
v_call: TRBV27
cdr3_length: 11
cdr3_aa: ASGYEAKNIQY

j_call: TRBJ2-7
v_call: TRBV28
cdr3_length: 10
cdr3_aa: ASSLIGSRQY

j_call: TRBJ2-5
v_call: TRBV29-1
cdr3_length: 11
cdr3_aa: SVDHQEQETQY